These 10 T cell receptor beta chains were sequenced from one sample in a study of tumor-infiltrating lymphocytes in oesophageal squamous cell carcinoma. TCRdb passed the PCR reads through MiXCR, listing each CDR3 protein once. The sample yields under 6,500 distinct CDR3 sequences, about 16% seen once. The sequenced sample was normal esophageal tissue next to the tumor. The source of these receptors is a male donor with esophageal squamous cell carcinoma.

This clonotype was picked up many times. The junction does not match germline at one end; this may be a read error. The chain links TRBV14 to TRBJ2-5; 10 bases align to TRBD1. Germline lookup yields CDR1 SGHDN and CDR2 FVKESK. The CDR3 runs 15 residues. CDR3 protein: CASSQAGQGSRTQYF. The CDR3 nucleotides read TGTGCCAGCAGTCAAGCGGGACAGGGGAGTCGGACCCAGTACTTC.

About this clonotype: One end of the junction does not line up with germline, which may come from a read error. V gene TRBV20-1 combines with J gene TRBJ2-5, with D hard to call. The CDR3 is 12 amino acids. Germline CDR1 is DFQATT and CDR2 is SNEGSKA (reference sequence). CDR3 DNA sequence: TGCAGTGCTGGAGAGAAGGAAGAGACCCAGTACTTC. It is translated as CSAGEKEETQYF.

The rearrangement joins TRBV7-2 to TRBJ2-1; 12 bases align to TRBD2. Germline V CDR1 and CDR2: SGHTA, FQGNSA. V lost 2 bases to trimming and J lost 5 bases; unmatched junction nucleotides: 1. The CDR3 spans 15 residues. CDR3 region: CASSLTSGGNNEQFF. CDR3 DNA: TGTGCCAGCAGCTTAACTAGCGGGGGGAACAATGAGCAGTTCTTC.

The count of this clonotype is one. Here the CDR3 omits its conserved ending phenylalanine or tryptophan, so a read error is the likely source. It is unclear where the CDR3 begins or ends on the DNA, so no DNA is shown, and the CDR3 is as TCRdb lists it. The chain combines TRBV6-8 with TRBJ2-7; the table calls TRBD1, which could not be checked here. Germline V CDR1 and CDR2: MNHGY, SAAAGT. The CDR3 extends over 17 residues, inclusive of both ends. The CDR3 region is CASRGDRSLYYGYTFGS.

The sample holds a few counts of this clonotype. The rearrangement uses TRBV5-1 and TRBJ2-1; 11 bases are a match to TRBD2. After removal of 3 bases from V and 4 bases from J, the junction contained 15 bases not matched to a gene. The CDR3 sequence is 19 residues long. CDR1 and CDR2 from the germline V gene are SGHRS and YFSETQ. The CDR3: CASSSGLAGGRSVYNEQFF. The CDR3 DNA is TGCGCCAGCAGCTCCGGGCTAGCGGGGGGAAGATCGGTGTACAATGAGCAGTTCTTC.

This clonotype is labeled as medium-sized. The chain carries TRBV6-6 and TRBJ1-1; 10 positions match TRBD1. V lost 2 bases and J lost 4; bases outside the gene matches: 4. The CDR3 runs to 15 residues. The germline CDR1 and CDR2 sequences are MNHNY and SVGAGI (reference sequence). The CDR3 DNA reads TGTGCCAGCAGTTACGGGACAGGGGTAATCACTGAAGCTTTCTTT. Amino acid sequence: CASSYGTGVITEAFF.

This clonotype has a handful of counts. This chain joins TRBV4-1 and TRBJ1-5; D might be TRBD1 (5 bases). The V and J ends lost 3 bases and 7 bases respectively, with 16 bases between them. The CDR3 covers 15 residues. Germline V gene data show CDR1 as MGHRA and CDR2 as YSYEKL. The CDR3 here is CASSQAGRDQQPQHF. The CDR3, as DNA: TGCGCCAGCAGCCAGGCTGGCCGGGACCAACAGCCCCAGCATTTT.

This clonotype was observed at least ten times. The rearrangement links TRBV6-1 to TRBJ1-2, with 7 bases matching TRBD1. The germline CDR1 and CDR2 sequences are MNHNS and SASEGT. CDR3 length equals 16 residues. The V segment lost 7 bases and the J segment 4 bases; nucleotides outside the gene matches: 15. CDR3 sequence (DNA): TGTGCCAGCACCCCGGGGGTTGGACAGGCTGGCTATGGCTACACCTTC. Its protein product is CASTPGVGQAGYGYTF.

The gene calls are TRBV6-1 and TRBJ1-5, with 8 nucleotides matching TRBD1. The ends lost 6 bases at V and 5 bases at J; junction bases unmatched: 6. CDR1 is MNHNS and CDR2 is SASEGT in the germline V gene. The CDR3 consists of 14 residues. CDR3 nucleotides: TGTGCCAGCAGCGGACAGGGCACGGATCAGCCCCAGCATTTT. This sequence encodes CASSGQGTDQPQHF.

By share of the sample, this clonotype is medium-sized. This chain links TRBV7-2 with TRBJ1-5, with a weak D call TRBD1 (5 bases). V shed 2 bases and J shed 2 bases, with 13 bases lying between them. This CDR3 region has 16 residues. The germline CDR1 and CDR2 sequences are SGHTA and FQGNSA. CDR3 sequence reads: CASSLIVGPGNQPQHF. DNA for the CDR3: TGTGCCAGCAGCTTAATTGTGGGGCCCGGCAATCAGCCCCAGCATTTT. Using reference TRBV7-2 and TRBJ1-5 for the parts outside the CDR3, the full variable domain is GAGVSQSPSNKVTEKGKDVELRCDPISGHTALYWYRQSLGQGLEFLIYFQGNSAPDKSGLPSDRFSAERTGGSVSTLTIQRTQQEDSAVYLCASSLIVGPGNQPQHFGDGTRLSIL.